This passage covers 24 T cell receptor beta chains from one sample sequenced in a study of T cells in Graves' hyperthyroidism and ophthalmopathy (dated by TCRdb to between 2018 and 2021). The method behind the library was multiplex PCR. The sequencer was an Illumina HiSeq 2000. The TCR beta CDR3 regions were amplified from the RNA transcripts. For the first round of RT-PCR on the TCR CDR3, the HTBI primer set was used together with the Qiagen OneStep RT-PCR kit. TCRdb trimmed public reads at Q25 via fastp, called clones via MiXCR and kept in-frame beta chains. Rows matching on CDR3 protein sequence are summarized as one entry with the most common DNA and genes. Within this sample are roughly 160,000 distinct CDR3 sequences, with roughly 10% of them counted one time only. The ten largest clones represent about 20% of the sample. Sequencing was performed on blood. Receptors originate from a young woman with Graves' hyperthyroidism that later progressed to Graves' ophthalmopathy.

Remarks on this clonotype: A single base separates this from a much larger clone, so it may be a read error. The genes are TRBV10-3 and TRBJ1-2; D is uncertain. The V gene lost 4 bases and the J gene lost 2 bases, with 14 bases spanning the gap. CDR3 length equals 15 residues. CDR1 is ENHRY, CDR2 SYGVKD, per germline. CDR3 DNA: TGTGCCATCAGTGGGGGAGAGGGAATAAACTATGGCTACACCTTC. Its protein is CAISGGEGINYGYTF.

This clonotype was counted at least ten times. V usage is TRBV29-1 and J usage is TRBJ2-7; the match to TRBD2 covers 8 bases. The CDR3 totals 13 residues. Germline V gene sequence: CDR1 SQVTM, CDR2 ANQGSEA. Unmatched junction bases numbered 7, after V lost 6 bases and J lost 3 bases. CDR3 in amino acids: CSVARGADYEQYF. In nucleotides, the CDR3 is TGCAGCGTCGCGCGGGGGGCCGACTACGAGCAGTACTTC.

Many counts were recorded for this clonotype. The chain is built from TRBV10-3 and TRBJ2-7; D may correspond to TRBD1 or TRBD2 (5 bases each). The CDR3 runs 12 residues. From germline, CDR1 is ENHRY and CDR2 SYGVKD. V lost 9 bases to trimming and J lost 0 bases, with 9 bases between them. The CDR3 protein is CAIGTHSYEQYF. Here the CDR3 DNA reads TGTGCCATAGGGACCCACTCCTACGAGCAGTACTTC.

This clonotype appeared many times. The chain links TRBV29-1 to TRBJ1-2, with TRBD1 identical over 7 bases. V dropped 3 bases and J dropped 6; count of bases not matched to a gene: 4. Germline V CDR1 and CDR2: SQVTM, ANQGSEA. CDR3 length: 12 amino acids. This CDR3 reads CSVDRTGNGYTF. For the CDR3, the DNA is TGCAGCGTTGACCGGACAGGCAATGGCTACACCTTC.

The rearrangement joins TRBV4-1 to TRBJ1-1; D may be TRBD1 (5 bases). The CDR3 totals 18 residues. CDR1 and CDR2 from the germline V gene are MGHRA and YSYEKL. The V end was cut by 2 bases, the J end by 0 bases, with 19 bases between. The CDR3: CASSQKGVRRVMNTEAFF. The DNA of the CDR3 is TGCGCCAGCAGCCAAAAAGGGGTTCGGAGGGTCATGAACACTGAAGCTTTCTTT.

This clonotype has ten or more counts. CDR3: CASSLAGQGPEAFF. The CDR3 DNA reads as TGTGCCAGCAGCTTAGCCGGGCAGGGCCCTGAAGCTTTCTTT. This chain uses TRBV7-8 with TRBJ1-1; D perhaps matches TRBD1 (5 bases). Germline values: CDR1 SGHVS, CDR2 FQNEAQ. V shed 0 bases and J shed 6 bases, with 11 bases lying between them. This CDR3 is built from 14 residues.

This clonotype appeared many times. V and J are TRBV7-3 and TRBJ2-1; weak D call: TRBD2 (5 bases). With 4 bases removed from V and 4 bases from J, the gap between germline ends came to 14 bases. This CDR3 has 15 residues. CDR1 and CDR2 from the germline V gene are SGHTA and FQGTGA. DNA for the CDR3: TGTGCCAGCAGCTCAGAGCGGAAGAGTTACAATGAGCAGTTCTTC. Translating gives CASSSERKSYNEQFF. Using reference TRBV7-3 and TRBJ2-1 for the parts outside the CDR3, the full variable domain is GAGVSQTPSNKVTEKGKYVELRCDPISGHTALYWYRQSLGQGPEFLIYFQGTGAADDSGLPNDRFFAVRPEGSVSTLKIQRTERGDSAVYLCASSSERKSYNEQFFGPGTRLTVL.

This clonotype was observed many times. J is TRBJ2-5 and V is TRBV2; 11 positions match TRBD2. The CDR3 runs 13 residues. V trimming: 1 base; J trimming: 11 bases; junction bases outside the gene matches: 3. CDR1 and CDR2 (germline): SNHLY, FYNNEI. The CDR3 DNA is TGTGCCAGCAGTGAAGGACTAGCGGGGACACAGTACTTC. This gives the protein CASSEGLAGTQYF.

This clonotype showed up many times. This rearrangement joins TRBV19 to TRBJ1-5; 8 bases align to TRBD1. CDR3 size: 15 residues. Unmatched junction bases numbered 4, after V lost 4 bases and J lost 2 bases. CDR1 is LNHDA, CDR2 SQIVND, per germline (reference sequence). CDR3 DNA: TGTGCCAGTAGTACAGGGGGCCTGGGCAATCAGCCCCAGCATTTT. This translates into CASSTGGLGNQPQHF.

As for this clonotype: A read error may explain this, as a much larger clone is one base away. The gene calls are TRBV2 and TRBJ2-1; D remains unclear. The germline V gene encodes CDR1 SNHLY and CDR2 FYNNEI. V was cut by 11 bases and J by 2 bases, with 19 bases left in between. The CDR3 has 15 amino acids. CDR3 sequence reads: CALVALKSPYNEQFF. The CDR3 DNA reads TGTGCCCTCGTAGCCCTCAAGAGCCCCTACAATGAGCAGTTCTTC. The full variable domain, its missing parts supplied by reference TRBV2 and TRBJ2-1, is EPEVTQTPSHQVTQMGQEVILRCVPISNHLYFYWYRQILGQKVEFLVSFYNNEISEKSEIFDDQFSVERPDGSNFTLKIRSTKLEDSAMYFCALVALKSPYNEQFFGPGTRLTVL.

This clonotype was detected ten times or more. The rearrangement links TRBV6-1 to TRBJ1-5; no clear D gene. Germline CDR1 MNHNS, CDR2 SASEGT. The CDR3 totals 15 residues. V lost 7 bases and J 0 bases, leaving 13 bases between the germline ends. The CDR3 coding sequence is TGTGCCAGCAAGAAGACGGTATATAGCAATCAGCCCCAGCATTTT. Its translation is CASKKTVYSNQPQHF.

As DNA, the CDR3 is TGTGCCTGGGCCAGCGGGGGGGCAGATACGCAGTATTTT. Residues: CAWASGGADTQYF. The chain employs TRBV30 and TRBJ2-3, with 10 bases matching TRBD2. CDR3 length: 13 residues. From germline, CDR1 is GTSNPN and CDR2 SVGIG (reference sequence). V gave up 5 bases and J gave up 4 bases; unmatched junction bases: 3.

This clonotype was observed a handful of times. A much bigger clone sits one base away, suggesting this may be a read error. The chain links TRBV6-2 or TRBV6-3 to TRBJ1-4; 7 nucleotides line up with TRBD1. Looked up from germline, CDR1 is MNHEY and CDR2 is SVGEGT. The CDR3 has 14 amino acids. The CDR3 spells CASSNSNQGGKLFF. The CDR3 bases are TGTGCCAGCAGTAACTCGAATCAGGGGGGGAAACTGTTTTTT.

The chain has TRBV4-1 and TRBJ1-1; 12 nucleotides line up with TRBD1. J gave up 5 bases and V 4 bases, and 11 bases lay outside the gene matches. The germline V gene has CDR1 MGHRA and CDR2 YSYEKL. This CDR3 comprises 17 residues. The CDR3 nucleotides are TGCGCCAGCAGCCTCCGGGACAGGGGGCCTGTAGGAACTGAAGCTTTCTTT. Protein sequence: CASSLRDRGPVGTEAFF.

This clonotype was detected a few times. CDR3 protein: CASSLGRTSGATGELFF. Written as DNA, the CDR3 is TGTGCCAGCAGCTTAGGGAGGACTAGCGGAGCAACCGGGGAGCTGTTTTTT. The chain recombines TRBV7-6 with TRBJ2-2, with TRBD2 matching over 10 bases. The J segment lost 5 bases and the V segment lost 1 base, leaving 7 bases of the junction unmatched. CDR1 is SGHVS, CDR2 FNYEAQ, per germline. CDR3 length: 17 amino acids.

This clonotype was detected once. J is TRBJ2-1 and V is TRBV20-1, with 16 bases lining up with TRBD2. The CDR3 has 15 amino acids. Germline V gene sequence: CDR1 DFQATT, CDR2 SNEGSKA (reference sequence). V lost 3 bases, J lost 12 bases, and 8 bases stayed unmatched. CDR3 nucleotide sequence: TGCAGTGCTAGTCTGGGACTAGCGGGGGGGCGGGGGCAGTTCTTC. It specifies CSASLGLAGGRGQFF.

Only a few counts were recorded for this clonotype. Mismatch with germline at one junction end may stem from a read error. The CDR3 DNA is TGTACCAGCAGTTACGGCGCTGAGGGATCCTACGAGCAGTACTTC. Residues: CTSSYGAEGSYEQYF. This chain links TRBV6-5 with TRBJ2-7; D may be TRBD2 (5 bases). This CDR3 spans 15 amino acids. Germline V gene lookup returns CDR1 MNHEY and CDR2 SVGAGI.

As concerns this clonotype: Given a much more abundant clone one base away, this may be a read error. The V call is TRBV18, the J call TRBJ1-2; possible D gene TRBD1, 6 bases. The CDR3 totals 14 residues. V was trimmed by 4 bases and J by 5 bases, leaving 14 bases between them. CDR1 and CDR2 from the germline V gene are KGHSH and LQKENI. The CDR3 region is CASSLVEGTYGYTF. CDR3 in DNA: TGTGCCAGCTCACTAGTGGAGGGGACATATGGCTACACCTTC.

This clonotype was seen at least ten times. This chain links TRBV10-3 with TRBJ2-2, with 7 nucleotides matching TRBD1. The CDR3 extends over 15 amino acids. V lost 6 bases to trimming and J lost 3 bases; unmatched junction nucleotides: 7. The germline V gene has CDR1 ENHRY and CDR2 SYGVKD. CDR3 coding DNA: TGTGCCATCAGAGAGGGACAGCCGGACACCGGGGAGCTGTTTTTT. This encodes CAIREGQPDTGELFF.

In its sample, this clonotype was seen many times. J is TRBJ2-6 and V is TRBV6-1; D gene uncertain. Germline V gene sequence: CDR1 MNHNS, CDR2 SASEGT. The CDR3 is 12 amino acids. V was clipped by 8 bases and J by 4 bases, with 6 bases between them. The CDR3 region has the DNA TGTGCCAGCTGTCCCGGGGCCAACGTCCTGACTTTC. This sequence encodes CASCPGANVLTF.

Ten or more counts support this clonotype. The chain recombines TRBV3-1 with TRBJ2-7; D perhaps matches TRBD1 (5 bases). CDR1 and CDR2 from the germline V gene are LGHDT and YNNKEL (reference sequence). Between the trimmed V and J ends, which lost 1 base and 0 bases, there was a span of 10 bases. The CDR3 consists of 15 residues. The CDR3 loop is CASSQGSGASYEQYF. For the CDR3, the DNA is TGTGCCAGCAGCCAAGGGAGTGGGGCCTCCTACGAGCAGTACTTC.

V gene TRBV20-1 combines with J gene TRBJ1-2; D ambiguous. V was trimmed by 6 bases and J by 7 bases, leaving 15 bases between them. The CDR3 totals 12 residues. In germline, CDR1 is DFQATT, CDR2 SNEGSKA (reference sequence). The CDR3 DNA follows: TGCAGTGCAACCCAAGGAGGTTTTGGCTACACCTTC. Its translation: CSATQGGFGYTF.

The table lists this clonotype with many counts. The chain links TRBV11-2 to TRBJ2-1; D may be TRBD1 (6 bases). Deletions cut 5 bases from V and 4 bases from J, with 12 bases between. Germline loops: CDR1 SGHAT, CDR2 FQNNGV. The CDR3 is 14 amino acids. Here the CDR3 DNA reads TGTGCCAGCAGCCCAGATACAGGGTACAATGAGCAGTTCTTC. Protein: CASSPDTGYNEQFF.

This clonotype has a count of ten or more. V is TRBV12-3 or TRBV12-4 and J is TRBJ2-3; 10 nucleotides align to TRBD2. V lost 6 bases and J lost 3; bases outside the gene matches: 3. There are 14 residues in the CDR3. In DNA form, the CDR3 reads TGTGCCAGCAGACCACTAGCGGGAACAGATACGCAGTATTTT. Translation gives CASRPLAGTDTQYF.